Listed below are T cell receptor beta chains from one sample, sequenced in a study of blood T cell repertoires in COVID-19. Sequencing used immunoSEQ multiplex PCR; TCRdb keeps in-frame clones, though not all of them. This repertoire shows about 61,000 clones, roughly 90% found once; its top ten account for around 5.5%. The sample comprised peripheral blood. Source of these receptors: a man aged 80 or over in a cohort sampled during active COVID-19. Each CDR3 is given with its conserved first and last residue. The order of the fields is V gene, J gene, clone size, CDR3 length, D gene, CDR3 protein, CDR3 DNA. The D gene is left open where the match is weak. Only some rows state a clone size, as once, few, many or a class for expanded clones.

TRBV24-1	TRBJ1-5	once	12	NA	CAPYVSNQPQHF	TGTGCCCCTTATGTTAGCAATCAGCCCCAGCATTTT
TRBV6-5	TRBJ2-5	NA	11	NA	CASSSTGSAHF	TGTGCCAGCAGTTCTACCGGTTCTGCTCACTTC
TRBV7-3	TRBJ2-7	few	13	TRBD1	CASSAGTGNEQYF	TGTGCCAGCAGCGCAGGGACAGGGAACGAGCAGTACTTC
TRBV9	TRBJ1-2	NA	14	TRBD1	CASSVAAQTGGYTF	TGTGCCAGCAGCGTAGCGGCGCAGACAGGGGGCTACACCTTC
TRBV5-6	TRBJ1-1	NA	15	TRBD1	CASSSPGQGDTEAFF	TGTGCCAGCAGCTCTCCTGGACAGGGCGACACTGAAGCTTTCTTT
TRBV6-2/TRBV6-3	TRBJ1-2	NA	13	NA	CASSPTGDYGYTF	TGTGCCAGCAGTCCGACAGGAGATTATGGCTACACCTTC
TRBV9	TRBJ1-2	NA	15	NA	CASSVAPNDNPGYTF	TGTGCCAGCAGCGTAGCCCCTAATGACAATCCCGGCTACACCTTC
TRBV4-2	TRBJ2-1	NA	17	NA	CASSQDLRVSSYNEQFF	TGTGCCAGCAGCCAAGATCTCAGGGTTAGCTCCTACAATGAGCAGTTCTTC
TRBV3-1/TRBV3-2	TRBJ1-6	NA	13	TRBD1	CASSRDRGSPLHF	TGTGCCAGCAGCCGTGACAGGGGTTCACCCCTCCACTTT
TRBV2	TRBJ1-5	NA	15	NA	CASTGGQLNNQPQHF	TGTGCCAGCACCGGGGGGCAACTTAACAATCAGCCCCAGCATTTT
TRBV30	TRBJ1-5	NA	14	NA	CAWSFPGANQPQHF	TGTGCCTGGAGTTTCCCAGGCGCCAATCAGCCCCAGCATTTT
TRBV3-1/TRBV3-2	TRBJ1-1	NA	14	NA	CASSQLQGNTEAFF	TGTGCCAGCAGCCAACTCCAGGGAAATACTGAAGCTTTCTTT
TRBV11-2	TRBJ2-5	NA	16	TRBD2	CASSFSSGGRGETQYF	TGTGCCAGCAGCTTTTCTAGCGGGGGCCGAGGGGAGACCCAGTACTTC
TRBV30	TRBJ1-5	NA	15	NA	CAWSVDRRANQPQHF	TGTGCCTGGAGTGTAGATCGCAGGGCCAATCAGCCCCAGCATTTT
TRBV19	TRBJ2-5	NA	16	NA	CASSIGPGWGKETQYF	TGTGCCAGTAGTATAGGCCCGGGGTGGGGAAAAGAGACCCAGTACTTC
TRBV19	TRBJ2-1	NA	15	TRBD1	CASSIRRTGYNEQFF	TGTGCCAGTAGTATCCGACGGACAGGTTACAATGAGCAGTTCTTC
TRBV12-3/TRBV12-4	TRBJ1-1	NA	12	NA	CASSLVGGEAFF	TGTGCCAGCAGTTTAGTAGGAGGAGAAGCTTTCTTT
TRBV2	TRBJ1-2	NA	13	NA	CASSDRVWYGYTF	TGTGCCAGCAGTGACAGGGTATGGTATGGCTACACCTTC
TRBV4-1	TRBJ2-3	NA	15	TRBD1	CASSLRGQGTDTQYF	TGCGCCAGCAGCCTCCGAGGACAGGGCACAGATACGCAGTATTTT
TRBV18	TRBJ1-6	NA	15	NA	CASSPGQGGNSPLHF	TGTGCCAGCTCACCAGGGCAGGGAGGCAATTCACCCCTCCACTTT
TRBV3-1/TRBV3-2	TRBJ2-1	NA	16	NA	CASSQDGLASYNEQFF	TGTGCCAGCAGCCAAGATGGCCTAGCTTCCTACAATGAGCAGTTCTTC